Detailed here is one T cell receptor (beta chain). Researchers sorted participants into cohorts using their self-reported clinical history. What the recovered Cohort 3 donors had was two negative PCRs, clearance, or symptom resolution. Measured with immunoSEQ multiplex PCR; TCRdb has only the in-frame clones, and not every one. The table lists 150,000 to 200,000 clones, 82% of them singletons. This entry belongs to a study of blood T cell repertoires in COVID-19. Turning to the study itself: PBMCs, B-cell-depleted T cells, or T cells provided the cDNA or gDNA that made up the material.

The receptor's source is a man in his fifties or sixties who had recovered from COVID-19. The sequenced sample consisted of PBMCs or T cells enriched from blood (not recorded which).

CDR3 sequence: CASRTGDHQYF. Here the CDR3 DNA reads TGTGCCAGCAGGACTGGAGACCACCAGTACTTC. This chain links TRBV2 with TRBJ2-7; D is unresolved. V was clipped by 6 bases and J by 10 bases, with 13 bases between them. The length of the CDR3 is 11 residues. Germline V gene sequence: CDR1 SNHLY, CDR2 FYNNEI.